This T cell receptor beta chain originates from a study of T cells in Graves' hyperthyroidism and ophthalmopathy. Fresh peripheral blood, 10 ml, yielded the PBMCs. This clonotype occurred many times. Its antigen is as yet unknown. Germline V lookup: CDR1 DFQATT, CDR2 SNEGSKA (reference sequence). The V gene end was trimmed by 3 bases and the J gene end by 5 bases; junction bases not matched to a gene: 4. This CDR3 region has 13 residues. General study findings and limits: Blood held most thyroid clonotypes expanded above 0.001 frequency. In simple terms, a model built on 13 V-J features told ophthalmopathy apart from stable hyperthyroidism.

TCR beta CDR3 regions were amplified from RNA transcripts. The TCR CDR3 first-round RT-PCR relied on the HTBI primer set. One entry per CDR3 protein, called by TCRdb with MiXCR from the multiplex PCR reads. The data show about 400,000 distinct CDR3 sequences, with about 16% seen just once and 30% to 35% held by the top ten. Sequencing input: blood. The clonotype comes from a woman aged 25 to 39 with Graves' hyperthyroidism. The chain has TRBV20-1 and TRBJ1-2, with 9 bases lining up with TRBD1. The CDR3 region has the DNA TGCAGTGCTAGGATGGGACAGGGATATGGCTACACCTTC. Translation gives CSARMGQGYGYTF.